Below, one TCR beta chain is given with its context. Clones were sequenced by immunoSEQ multiplex PCR, and TCRdb holds only the in-frame ones, with some missing. The profile shows some 2 million clones, roughly 95% of them singletons. This sample stems from a study of shared clonotypes between healthy human individuals. Across the study: Each donor contributed plates that comprised three CD4 naive, three CD4 memory, two CD8 naive and one CD8 memory.

Germline V gene data show CDR1 as MGHDK and CDR2 as SYGVNS. The CDR3 is 17 residues long. With V trimmed by 1 base and J by 5 bases, 13 bases remained unmatched. Naive CD8 cells, CD45RO-negative and positively selected for CCR7, excluded terminally differentiated effector memory CD45RA+ cells. The study enrolled healthy HIV-negative adults without recent acute infections or vaccinations as donors. The chain links TRBV25-1 to TRBJ2-5, with 7 bases lining up with TRBD2. The sample comprised naive CD8+ T cells sorted from blood. This TCR came from a young man in good health. This chain's CDR3 is CASSEFWGPREGETQYF. CDR3 bases: TGTGCCAGCAGTGAATTTTGGGGACCAAGGGAGGGGGAGACCCAGTACTTC.